The 10 T cell receptor beta chains presented below share a single source sample, sequenced in a study of T cells after yellow fever vaccination. One entry per CDR3 protein, called by TCRdb with MiXCR from the 5' RACE reads. This sample has hundreds of thousands of distinct CDR3 sequences, with 10% to 15% found just once. Source: PBMCs, taken on the day of the yellow fever booster vaccination. The receptors originated from a young man who received the YFV17D yellow fever vaccine.

The table lists this clonotype with a few counts. The genes are TRBV20-1 and TRBJ2-5; possibly TRBD2 for D (5 bases). The germline V gene encodes CDR1 DFQATT and CDR2 SNEGSKA (reference sequence). This CDR3 spans 13 amino acids. V lost 5 bases to trimming and J lost 1 base, with 11 bases between them. The DNA of the CDR3 is TGCAGTGCTCCGACTAAACTCCAAGAGACCCAGTACTTC. Amino acid sequence: CSAPTKLQETQYF.

The table lists this clonotype with a few counts. The chain combines TRBV6-5 with TRBJ2-1, with a weak D call TRBD1 (6 bases). V was clipped by 0 bases and J by 9 bases, with 12 bases between them. This CDR3 has 14 amino acids. Germline V gives CDR1 MNHEY, CDR2 SVGAGI. The CDR3 region is CASSYSPRGGEQFF. The DNA of the CDR3 is TGTGCCAGCAGTTACTCGCCTAGAGGGGGTGAGCAGTTCTTC.

The chain employs TRBV29-1 and TRBJ1-1, with TRBD1 as a possible D gene (6 bases). Germline CDR1 and CDR2: SQVTM and ANQGSEA. The CDR3 is 13 residues long. Trimming removed 7 bases from V and 2 bases from J, with 14 bases in between. Written as DNA, the CDR3 is TGCAGCGCTGCAGGACAGTTCAACACTGAAGCTTTCTTT. This encodes CSAAGQFNTEAFF.

The chain has TRBV7-6 and TRBJ2-2; 8 positions agree with TRBD2. Germline trimming cut 3 bases from V and 4 bases from J; bases unmatched to any gene: 1. The length of the CDR3 is 14 residues. The germline V gene encodes CDR1 SGHVS and CDR2 FNYEAQ. In nucleotides, the CDR3 is TGTGCCAGCAGCTTCCGGGGGGGCACCGGGGAGCTGTTTTTT. This sequence encodes CASSFRGGTGELFF.

The V and J genes are TRBV12-3 or TRBV12-4 and TRBJ2-1; the match to TRBD2 covers 8 bases. The CDR3 is 15 residues long. Trimming at V came to 2 bases and at J to 7 bases, leaving 7 bases not matched to a gene. CDR3 residues: CASSLSTGGLNEQFF. DNA of the CDR3: TGTGCCAGCAGTTTATCAACGGGAGGGCTAAATGAGCAGTTCTTC.

The rearrangement uses TRBV20-1 and TRBJ2-1, with a weak D call TRBD2 (6 bases). Germline V gene lookup returns CDR1 DFQATT and CDR2 SNEGSKA (reference sequence). The CDR3 length is 15 residues. The V and J ends lost 5 bases and 7 bases respectively, with 21 bases between them. The CDR3 DNA reads as TGCAGTGCTTTTACGGGACTTCCAATTGGGAATGAGCAGTTCTTC. Its translation: CSAFTGLPIGNEQFF.

This chain links TRBV7-8 with TRBJ2-5, with D possibly TRBD2 on 7 matching bases. V lost 4 bases, J lost 5 bases, and 14 bases lay in between. The CDR3 is 14 residues long. CDR1 and CDR2 from the germline V gene are SGHVS and FQNEAQ. DNA of the CDR3: TGTGCCAGCAGCTGGACTAGGGGGGGTGAGACCCAGTACTTC. Protein sequence: CASSWTRGGETQYF.

A few counts support this clonotype. V and J are TRBV28 and TRBJ2-3; D might be TRBD1 (5 bases). Per the germline V gene, CDR1 is MDHEN and CDR2 is SYDVKM. The length of the CDR3 is 15 residues. Trimming took 3 bases from V and 1 from J, leaving 11 bases between them. In nucleotides, the CDR3 is TGTGCCAGCAGTTTTCCCCAGACAGGCACAGATACGCAGTATTTT. The encoded protein is CASSFPQTGTDTQYF.

To note about this clonotype: One end of the junction is discordant with germline, which a read error may explain. This sequence joins TRBV7-7 and TRBJ2-2; unclear D gene. Germline-derived CDR1 and CDR2 are SSHAT and FNYEAQ (reference sequence). CDR3 size: 14 residues. In nucleotides, the CDR3 is TGTGCTAGCAGCTCCCAGGAAAACACCGGGGAGCTGTTTTTT. Its protein product is CASSSQENTGELFF.

This clonotype occurred many times. The genes are TRBV9 and TRBJ2-1; tentatively, D is TRBD2 (5 bases). The CDR3 runs to 15 residues. V lost 2 bases and J 5 bases, leaving 14 bases between the germline ends. Germline assignment: CDR1 SGDLS and CDR2 YYNGEE. CDR3 amino acids: CASSVGSKRDNEQFF. CDR3 coding DNA: TGTGCCAGCAGCGTTGGGTCTAAGAGGGACAATGAGCAGTTCTTC.